This T cell receptor (beta chain) originates from a study of shared clonotypes between healthy human individuals. Whole-study context: Used for every donor were three CD4 naive, three CD4 memory, two CD8 naive and one CD8 memory plate.

Whole-study findings and limits: What naive subsets generally showed was a larger estimated richness than memory subsets showed. Clonotype sharing among donors, it was expected, would be affected by sequencing depth.

In germline, CDR1 is MNHEY, CDR2 SMNVEV (reference sequence). Trimming took 6 bases from V and 5 from J; bases not matched to a gene: 5. This CDR3 spans 14 amino acids. Cells designated naive CD8 were CD45RO-negative and were positively selected for CCR7, with terminally differentiated effector memory CD45RA+ cells excluded. As concerns this clone: What it binds is not known.

The repertoire was sequenced with immunoSEQ multiplex PCR; TCRdb's copy has only in-frame clones and lacks some. The table records fewer than 1 million clones, about 96% of them present only once. The receptor was derived from a man aged 30 to 45 in good health. The chain combines TRBV27 with TRBJ2-1, with TRBD1 matching over 9 bases. Sequenced sample: naive CD8+ T cells sorted from blood. The CDR3 DNA reads TGTGCCAGCAGGGACAGGGGACAAAACAATGAGCAGTTCTTC. It specifies CASRDRGQNNEQFF.